This entry lists 17 T cell receptor beta chains sequenced from one sample in a study of blood T cell repertoires in COVID-19. The table came from immunoSEQ multiplex PCR; TCRdb's copy has only in-frame clones and leaves some out. The sample lists fewer than 200,000 clones, about 87% seen once, with around 2.3% in the top ten. The sequenced sample consisted of peripheral blood. These receptors originate from a man aged 35 to 55 with active or convalescent COVID-19.

The chain recombines TRBV18 with TRBJ2-7, with D unclear. CDR1 and CDR2 (germline): KGHSH, LQKENI. The CDR3 sequence is 13 residues long. Trimming took off 2 bases at V and 4 bases at J, with 9 bases between the two ends. The CDR3 protein is CASSPSGPYEQYF. The CDR3 DNA reads as TGTGCCAGCTCACCAAGTGGGCCTTACGAGCAGTACTTC.

The count of this clone is one. The chain recombines TRBV5-4 with TRBJ2-1, with D possibly matching TRBD2 (6 bases). Trimming removed 4 bases from V and 5 bases from J, with 16 bases in between. This CDR3 has 15 residues. Germline V gives CDR1 SGHNT, CDR2 YYREEE (reference sequence). The CDR3 reads CASSKGLEIDNEQFF. DNA for the CDR3: TGTGCCAGCAGCAAGGGACTCGAGATCGACAATGAGCAGTTCTTC.

J is TRBJ2-1 and V is TRBV24-1, with D possibly matching TRBD1 (6 bases). V was shortened by 3 bases and J by 0 bases, with 14 bases between the two germline ends. Germline V gives CDR1 KGHDR, CDR2 SFDVKD. The CDR3 consists of 17 residues. The CDR3 protein is CATSDGRGKGSYNEQFF. The DNA of the CDR3 is TGTGCCACCAGTGATGGCAGGGGAAAGGGCTCCTACAATGAGCAGTTCTTC.

This clone showed up many times. The rearrangement uses TRBV7-8 and TRBJ2-5; TRBD2 is a possible D gene (5 bases). The V and J ends lost 4 bases and 5 bases respectively, with 11 bases between them. The CDR3 contains 13 residues. Germline V CDR1 and CDR2: SGHVS, FQNEAQ. This CDR3 is CASSYTQRETQYF. Written as DNA, the CDR3 is TGTGCCAGCAGCTATACCCAGCGGGAGACCCAGTACTTC. The whole variable domain, filled in from reference TRBV7-8 and TRBJ2-5, reads GAGVSQSPRYKVAKRGQDVALRCDPISGHVSLFWYQQALGQGPEFLTYFQNEAQLDKSGLPSDRFFAERPEGSVSTLKIQRTQQEDSAVYLCASSYTQRETQYFGPGTRLLVL.

The chain carries TRBV23-1 and TRBJ2-3; tentative D call: TRBD2 (6 bases). TRBV23-1 has ORF status, its function being uncertain. The V end lost 3 bases, the J end lost 4 bases, and 17 bases lay between the germline ends. The CDR3 extends over 16 amino acids. The CDR3 DNA reads TGCGCCAGCAGTCAGTCACTAGCAAAAGGGGCAGATACGCAGTATTTT. It specifies CASSQSLAKGADTQYF.

This chain connects TRBV6-5 to TRBJ1-4, with D possibly matching TRBD1 (6 bases). Trimming cost V 6 bases and J 5 bases, with 16 bases left between them. This CDR3 has 15 residues. From germline, CDR1 is MNHEY and CDR2 SVGAGI. The CDR3 sequence: CASRDPRGRNEKLFF. The DNA for the CDR3 is TGTGCCAGCAGAGACCCCAGGGGACGCAATGAAAAACTGTTTTTT.

The CDR3 DNA follows: TGCGCCAGCAGCCCCGGACGAGGGTTAGACAATCAGCCCCAGCATTTT. Residues: CASSPGRGLDNQPQHF. The chain links TRBV4-1 to TRBJ1-5; D not certain. Germline loops: CDR1 MGHRA, CDR2 YSYEKL. With 4 bases removed from V and 3 bases from J, the gap between germline ends came to 16 bases. The CDR3 is 16 residues long.

The genes are TRBV9 and TRBJ2-5; perhaps TRBD2 as D (7 bases). The CDR3 totals 15 residues. Germline assignment: CDR1 SGDLS and CDR2 YYNGEE. V dropped 2 bases and J dropped 4 bases, with 15 bases sitting between them. This CDR3 is CASSVKKGGVETQYF. The CDR3 DNA follows: TGTGCCAGCAGCGTCAAGAAGGGGGGGGTAGAGACCCAGTACTTC.

The chain couples TRBV5-1 to TRBJ1-1; D ambiguous. The CDR3 loop spans 15 amino acids. V gave up 0 bases and J gave up 0 bases, with 9 bases separating them. CDR1 is SGHRS, CDR2 YFSETQ, per germline. The CDR3 loop is CASSLAGYMNTEAFF. The CDR3 nucleotides read TGCGCCAGCAGCTTGGCAGGATACATGAACACTGAAGCTTTCTTT.

The chain combines TRBV6-2 or TRBV6-3 with TRBJ2-5, with TRBD2 as a possible D gene (6 bases). The CDR3 runs 15 residues. The germline V gene has CDR1 MNHEY and CDR2 SVGEGT. V lost 5 bases and J lost 3, with 16 bases in between. CDR3 sequence reads: CASSPSFWREETQYF. The CDR3 coding sequence is TGTGCCAGCAGTCCCTCTTTCTGGAGGGAAGAGACCCAGTACTTC.

This chain joins TRBV7-8 and TRBJ2-7; 12 bases are shared with TRBD2. V dropped 5 bases and J dropped 3; count of bases not matched to a gene: 5. The CDR3 covers 15 residues. Germline loops: CDR1 SGHVS, CDR2 FQNEAQ. CDR3 protein: CASSTQGLAGYEQYF. Here the CDR3 DNA reads TGTGCCAGCAGCACCCAGGGACTAGCGGGCTACGAGCAGTACTTC.

CDR3 residues: CASSPQDREVEKLFF. In DNA form, the CDR3 reads TGTGCCAGCAGTCCTCAGGACAGGGAGGTAGAAAAACTGTTTTTT. The rearrangement joins TRBV6-5 to TRBJ1-4, with 8 bases matching TRBD1. Germline CDR1 and CDR2: MNHEY and SVGAGI. Trimming took 5 bases from V and 8 from J; bases not matched to a gene: 10. The CDR3 has 15 amino acids.

V and J are TRBV10-3 and TRBJ1-2, with TRBD1 matching over 10 bases. Trimming took 3 bases from V and 2 from J; bases not matched to a gene: 6. CDR3 size: 16 residues. Germline V gene data show CDR1 as ENHRY and CDR2 as SYGVKD. In DNA form, the CDR3 reads TGTGCCATCAGTGAAGGGACAGGGGCTTTAAACTATGGCTACACCTTC. Amino acid sequence: CAISEGTGALNYGYTF.

The chain uses TRBV7-9 and TRBJ1-2; 10 positions agree with TRBD1. Germline loops: CDR1 SEHNR, CDR2 FQNEAQ (reference sequence). The CDR3 contains 17 residues. V shed 0 bases and J 2 bases; nucleotides not matched to a gene: 6. This chain's CDR3 is CASSLALRTGGNYGYTF. CDR3 bases: TGTGCCAGCAGCTTAGCCTTACGGACAGGGGGGAACTATGGCTACACCTTC.

The V and J genes are TRBV7-9 and TRBJ2-4; TRBD2 might be the D (5 bases). Trimming took 0 bases from V and 1 from J, leaving 7 bases between them. The CDR3 runs 15 residues. Germline CDR1 and CDR2: SEHNR and FQNEAQ (reference sequence). This chain's CDR3 is CASSLATGAKNIQYF. CDR3 nucleotides: TGTGCCAGCAGCTTAGCGACGGGGGCCAAAAACATTCAGTACTTC.

The J gene is TRBJ2-3, the V gene TRBV21-1; the table gives TRBD2 as D, unverified against the DNA. TRBV21-1 is shown as a pseudogene. The CDR3 runs to 20 residues. CDR3 sequence (DNA): TGTGCCAGCAGCAATGCGGGACTAGCGGGGGCGCTCTTTAGGTCAGATACGCAGTATTTT. Its protein is CASSNAGLAGALFRSDTQYF.

V and J are TRBV30 and TRBJ2-7, with a tentative D call TRBD1 (6 bases). V lost 2 bases to trimming and J lost 6 bases, with 11 bases between them. Germline V gives CDR1 GTSNPN, CDR2 SVGIG (reference sequence). CDR3 length: 12 residues. CDR3 amino acids: CAWSSQGPEQYF. The DNA for the CDR3 is TGTGCCTGGAGTTCTCAGGGGCCCGAGCAGTACTTC. Together with reference TRBV30 and TRBJ2-7, the CDR3 gives the full variable domain: SQTIHQWPATLVQPVGSPLSLECTVEGTSNPNLYWYRQAAGRGLQLLFYSVGIGQISSEVPQNLSASRPQDRQFILSSKKLLLSDSGFYLCAWSSQGPEQYFGPGTRLTVT.